These 29 T cell receptor beta chains share one sample of origin, sequenced in a study of blood T cell repertoires in COVID-19. The repertoire was sequenced with immunoSEQ multiplex PCR; TCRdb's copy has only in-frame clones and lacks some. The sample holds around 200,000 clones; around nine tenths are singletons and the top ten take approximately 4%. Sequencing was carried out using peripheral blood. These receptor sequences come from a man aged 18 to 29 with active or convalescent COVID-19.

The genes are TRBV6-2 or TRBV6-3 and TRBJ1-1; 10 bases line up with TRBD1. CDR3 length equals 12 residues. From germline, CDR1 is MNHEY and CDR2 SVGEGT. After removal of 5 bases from V and 8 bases from J, the junction contained 2 bases not matched to a gene. CDR3 in DNA: TGTGCCAGCAGTCAGACAGGGGGCGAAGCTTTCTTT. Residues: CASSQTGGEAFF.

This chain links TRBV7-8 with TRBJ1-1; D is unclear. Trimming stripped 5 bases from V and 1 base from J, with 8 bases between. The CDR3 covers 13 residues. Germline values: CDR1 SGHVS, CDR2 FQNEAQ. CDR3 sequence: CASSLGWNTEAFF. The CDR3 region has the DNA TGTGCCAGCAGCCTCGGGTGGAACACTGAAGCTTTCTTT.

This clone showed up just once. V gene TRBV6-1 combines with J gene TRBJ1-2; 7 positions agree with TRBD1. Germline V lookup: CDR1 MNHNS, CDR2 SASEGT. V shed 3 bases and J 8 bases; nucleotides not matched to a gene: 6. This CDR3 contains 13 residues. For the CDR3, the DNA is TGTGCCAGCAGTGAGAGACAGGGAGTGGGCTACACCTTC. Amino acids: CASSERQGVGYTF.

The chain carries TRBV24-1 and TRBJ1-5, with a tentative D call TRBD1 (5 bases). Germline CDR1 and CDR2: KGHDR and SFDVKD. The CDR3 runs 15 residues. Trimming pared 2 bases from V and 7 bases from J, leaving 14 bases between. CDR3 bases: TGTGCCACCAGTGATTCCAGGGAAGCGAGGCAGCCCCAGCATTTT. Translation: CATSDSREARQPQHF.

The chain links TRBV27 to TRBJ1-3, with TRBD1 matching 7 bases. The CDR3 is 14 amino acids. With 6 bases clipped from V and 4 bases from J, the junction kept 6 bases outside the gene matches. Germline V gene lookup returns CDR1 MNHEY and CDR2 SMNVEV (reference sequence). The chain's CDR3 is CASRKTGTGNTIYF. CDR3 in DNA: TGTGCCAGCAGAAAGACAGGGACCGGAAACACCATATATTTT.

The chain combines TRBV6-5 with TRBJ1-6; 7 bases match TRBD1. V trimming: 0 bases; J trimming: 5 bases; junction bases outside the gene matches: 4. The CDR3 is 16 amino acids. Germline assignment: CDR1 MNHEY and CDR2 SVGAGI. The chain's CDR3 is CASSYSRDRHNSPLHF. The CDR3 coding sequence is TGTGCCAGCAGTTACTCGCGGGACAGACATAATTCACCCCTCCACTTT.

J is TRBJ2-1 and V is TRBV30, with 12 nucleotides matching TRBD2. From germline, CDR1 is GTSNPN and CDR2 SVGIG (reference sequence). V shed 1 base and J 0 bases; nucleotides not matched to a gene: 7. This CDR3 is 18 amino acids long. CDR3 in DNA: TGTGCCTGGAGTGGGCTTTCTAGCGGGAGGGCCTCCTACAATGAGCAGTTCTTC. Protein sequence: CAWSGLSSGRASYNEQFF.

This clone was detected only once. The sample contains more than one DNA sequence encoding this CDR3. The chain uses TRBV18 and TRBJ1-1; 8 bases are shared with TRBD1. Germline V gives CDR1 KGHSH, CDR2 LQKENI. CDR3 size: 14 residues. Trimming cost V 2 bases and J 5 bases; bases outside gene matches: 4. The CDR3 sequence is CASSPGQGVTEAFF. In DNA, the CDR3 is TGTGCCAGCTCACCAGGACAGGGAGTAACTGAAGCTTTCTTT.

The rearrangement uses TRBV5-4 and TRBJ1-4; 9 positions match TRBD1. J was trimmed by 8 bases and V by 4 bases; bases with no gene match: 9. CDR1 and CDR2 from the germline V gene are SGHNT and YYREEE (reference sequence). The length of the CDR3 is 15 residues. CDR3 sequence: CASSQYTTGGEKLFF. The CDR3 nucleotides read TGTGCCAGCAGCCAGTACACGACAGGGGGAGAAAAACTGTTTTTT.

This clone appeared a few times. The chain employs TRBV7-2 and TRBJ1-6, with TRBD1 matching over 8 bases. CDR1 and CDR2 from the germline V gene are SGHTA and FQGNSA. This CDR3 is 13 amino acids long. V shed 4 bases, J shed 7 bases, and the junction held 0 bases outside the gene matches. CDR3 amino acids: CASSWDRNSPLHF. The CDR3 coding sequence is TGTGCCAGCAGCTGGGACAGGAATTCACCCCTCCACTTT.

V is TRBV5-5 and J is TRBJ1-5; D perhaps matches TRBD1 (5 bases). Germline CDR1 reads SGHKS; CDR2 reads YYEKEE (reference sequence). V was shortened by 2 bases and J by 9 bases, with 18 bases between the two germline ends. This CDR3 has 15 residues. In DNA form, the CDR3 reads TGTGCCAGCAGCTTTTCCCCCCAGGGATGGCGGCCCCAGCATTTT. Amino acids: CASSFSPQGWRPQHF.

The rearrangement uses TRBV7-9 and TRBJ2-7; 10 nucleotides agree with TRBD2. The length of the CDR3 is 15 residues. V was clipped by 1 base and J by 4 bases; unmatched bases: 4. Germline V gene sequence: CDR1 SEHNR, CDR2 FQNEAQ (reference sequence). The CDR3 protein is CASSLVASGSYEQYF. In DNA form, the CDR3 reads TGTGCCAGCAGCTTAGTTGCTAGCGGGAGTTACGAGCAGTACTTC.

The chain is built from TRBV3-1 (or the pseudogene TRBV3-2) and TRBJ2-1; tentative D call: TRBD2 (5 bases). CDR3 length: 15 residues. Trimming removed 8 bases from V and 0 bases from J, with 14 bases in between. Germline V gene data show CDR1 as LGHDT and CDR2 as YNNKEL (reference sequence). Here the CDR3 DNA reads TGTGCCAGCGGCTCGGCTGGGAGCTCCTACAATGAGCAGTTCTTC. This encodes CASGSAGSSYNEQFF.

The chain combines TRBV28 with TRBJ2-2, with 7 bases that match TRBD1. This CDR3 region has 17 residues. With 6 bases clipped from V and 9 bases from J, the junction kept 19 bases outside the gene matches. Germline-derived CDR1 and CDR2 are MDHEN and SYDVKM. CDR3 in DNA: TGTGCCAGCAGCAGTAACGTGGGACAGCAAAATTCGAGGGAGCTGTTTTTT. The encoded protein is CASSSNVGQQNSRELFF.

The chain has TRBV7-2 and TRBJ2-3; 8 bases line up with TRBD2. The junction had 15 bases not matched to a gene; V was cut back by 4 bases and J by 0 bases. Germline CDR1 and CDR2: SGHTA and FQGNSA. This CDR3 has 19 amino acids. The CDR3, as DNA: TGTGCCAGCAGCTCCGCAGGGCGGGAGGCTAAGGCTAGCACAGATACGCAGTATTTT. Its translation: CASSSAGREAKASTDTQYF. The full variable domain, completed using reference TRBV7-2 and TRBJ2-3, is GAGVSQSPSNKVTEKGKDVELRCDPISGHTALYWYRQSLGQGLEFLIYFQGNSAPDKSGLPSDRFSAERTGGSVSTLTIQRTQQEDSAVYLCASSSAGREAKASTDTQYFGPGTRLTVL.

The chain joins TRBV4-1 to TRBJ2-5; a possible D gene is TRBD2 (6 bases). The CDR3 has 15 residues. Germline V gene lookup returns CDR1 MGHRA and CDR2 YSYEKL. V was trimmed by 4 bases and J by 1 base, leaving 13 bases between them. CDR3 protein: CASSRPSVPQETQYF. The CDR3 nucleotides are TGCGCCAGCAGCCGACCTAGCGTCCCCCAAGAGACCCAGTACTTC.

The chain combines TRBV7-2 with TRBJ2-5, with no clear D. The V gene's germline CDR1 is SGHTA and CDR2 FQGNSA. The CDR3 runs 15 residues. Trimming took off 7 bases at V and 5 bases at J, with 20 bases between the two ends. The DNA for the CDR3 is TGTGCCAGCACCCCTTCTCCCTGGGCGTCGGAGACCCAGTACTTC. Its protein is CASTPSPWASETQYF.

The chain couples TRBV11-3 to TRBJ2-3, with TRBD1 matching over 10 bases. The J segment lost 4 bases and the V segment lost 5 bases, leaving 6 bases of the junction unmatched. The CDR3 runs 15 residues. The V gene's germline CDR1 is SGHNT and CDR2 YENEEA. The CDR3 spells CASSGRDRGPDTQYF. Written as DNA, the CDR3 is TGTGCCAGCAGCGGTAGGGACAGGGGCCCAGATACGCAGTATTTT.

The rearrangement links TRBV4-1 to TRBJ1-1; D may be TRBD1 (5 bases). CDR1 and CDR2 (germline): MGHRA, YSYEKL. The V end was cut by 3 bases, the J end by 0 bases, with 14 bases between. CDR3 size: 16 residues. CDR3 region: CASSHPPGRVNTEAFF. The CDR3 region has the DNA TGCGCCAGCAGCCACCCCCCGGGCAGGGTGAACACTGAAGCTTTCTTT.

This clone turned up a few times. This chain joins TRBV6-6 and TRBJ2-1, with D hard to call. Trimming shortened V by 7 bases and J by 2 bases, and 12 bases separated the two germline ends. Germline V gives CDR1 MNHNY, CDR2 SVGAGI (reference sequence). The CDR3 sequence is 14 residues long. The CDR3 protein is CASTTIGAYNEQFF. The CDR3 DNA sequence: TGTGCCAGCACCACGATCGGTGCCTACAATGAGCAGTTCTTC.

The gene calls are TRBV10-2 and TRBJ1-4; possibly TRBD1 for D (5 bases). This CDR3 spans 16 amino acids. Germline V CDR1 and CDR2: WSHSY, SAAADI. The V gene lost 5 bases and the J gene lost 6 bases, with 19 bases spanning the gap. CDR3 DNA: TGCGCCAGCAGTTCCCTCAGGGAGGGAGTGGATGAAAAACTGTTTTTT. This encodes CASSSLREGVDEKLFF.

CDR3 protein: CASGNDRGPPYEQYF. The CDR3, as DNA: TGTGCCAGCGGAAACGACAGGGGGCCTCCCTACGAGCAGTACTTC. V usage is TRBV6-5 and J usage is TRBJ2-7; TRBD1 agrees at 10 bases. This CDR3 has 15 amino acids. V trimming: 8 bases; J trimming: 2 bases; junction bases outside the gene matches: 9. Per the germline V gene, CDR1 is MNHEY and CDR2 is SVGAGI.

As regards this clone: The junction shows a germline mismatch at one end, possibly a read error. The V and J genes are TRBV28 and TRBJ1-5; D gene unclear. Germline V lookup: CDR1 MDHEN, CDR2 SYDVKM. The CDR3 contains 13 residues. The CDR3 is CASNLVAGQPQHF. The CDR3, as DNA: TGTGCCAGCAATTTAGTAGCCGGTCAGCCCCAGCATTTT.

The V call is TRBV30, the J call TRBJ1-1, with 8 bases identical to TRBD1. V dropped 5 bases and J dropped 1; count of bases not matched to a gene: 3. The CDR3 covers 13 residues. Germline CDR1 GTSNPN, CDR2 SVGIG (reference sequence). CDR3 protein: CAWGGTGNTEAFF. As DNA, the CDR3 is TGTGCCTGGGGGGGGACAGGGAACACTGAAGCTTTCTTT.

V usage is TRBV7-6 and J usage is TRBJ1-3; tentatively, D is TRBD1 (6 bases). Looked up from germline, CDR1 is SGHVS and CDR2 is FNYEAQ. The length of the CDR3 is 16 residues. Trimming took off 5 bases at V and 0 bases at J, with 14 bases between the two ends. This CDR3 is CASSPRTASSGNTIYF. DNA for the CDR3: TGTGCCAGCAGCCCTCGGACAGCAAGCTCTGGAAACACCATATATTTT.

This chain connects TRBV11-2 to TRBJ2-2, with D maybe TRBD1 (6 bases). V was pared by 0 bases and J by 3 bases, with 20 bases between. This CDR3 is built from 19 residues. Germline values: CDR1 SGHAT, CDR2 FQNNGV. The CDR3, as DNA: TGTGCCAGCAGCTTAGATCGTGGGGGCGCGGTTCGAGACACCGGGGAGCTGTTTTTT. This encodes CASSLDRGGAVRDTGELFF.

The J gene is TRBJ1-5, the V gene TRBV4-1; D is perhaps TRBD1 (5 bases). The CDR3 has 15 residues. Germline V gene data show CDR1 as MGHRA and CDR2 as YSYEKL. Trimming removed 0 bases from V and 5 bases from J, with 11 bases in between. The CDR3 here is CASSQEGQGYQPQHF. The CDR3 coding sequence is TGCGCCAGCAGCCAAGAGGGCCAGGGTTATCAGCCCCAGCATTTT.

DNA for the CDR3: TGTGCCAGCAGCTTAGAGTCTTTCACAGGGTTTGAGGTTCTCCAGAACACTGAAGCTTTCTTT. Amino acids: CASSLESFTGFEVLQNTEAFF. The V call is TRBV11-3, the J call TRBJ1-1; D is perhaps TRBD1 (6 bases). Germline V gene lookup returns CDR1 SGHNT and CDR2 YENEEA. V gave up 0 bases and J gave up 1 base, with 27 bases separating them. This CDR3 contains 21 residues.

The V gene is TRBV7-9, the J gene TRBJ1-2; no clear D. Trimming took 6 bases from V and 6 from J, leaving 14 bases between them. This CDR3 comprises 13 residues. Germline V gene lookup returns CDR1 SEHNR and CDR2 FQNEAQ (reference sequence). CDR3 coding DNA: TGTGCCAGCAGTTTGGGTGGCGCGGATGGCTACACCTTC. It encodes CASSLGGADGYTF. The variable domain in full, with the rest retrieved from reference TRBV7-9 and TRBJ1-2, is DTGVSQNPRHKITKRGQNVTFRCDPISEHNRLYWYRQTLGQGPEFLTYFQNEAQLEKSRLLSDRFSAERPKGSFSTLEIQRTEQGDSAMYLCASSLGGADGYTFGSGTRLTVV.